The source of this T cell receptor (beta chain) is a study of cytomegalovirus exposure and HLA in healthy donors. Germline V gene sequence: CDR1 MNHEY, CDR2 SVGAGI. Trimming at V came to 3 bases and at J to 7 bases, leaving 5 bases not matched to a gene. CDR3 length: 15 amino acids. Broader study findings: A reported reduction in N-insertions relative to the approximately 690-donor mean was seen in an Asian-associated ancestry cluster in a later analysis. A missense DCLRE1C variant was associated with V- and J-gene trimming of TCR beta chains in a later analysis, and an independent cohort replicated the association. Most likely, a cluster of highly shared sequence variants arose as a sequencing artifact.

This clone appeared a few times. Its antigen remains unidentified. The PCR ran on 60 Vbeta and 13 Jbeta primers. TCRdb keeps only in-frame clones here, not all; method: immunoSEQ multiplex PCR. The data contain some 110,000 clones, just under 70% of them singletons. The J gene is TRBJ1-6, the V gene TRBV6-5; TRBD1 matches at 8 bases. The clonotype was recovered from a young man in good health and CMV-seropositive. The sequenced sample was PBMCs. The DNA for the CDR3 is TGTGCCAGCAGTTATGGGGACAGGCTGAATTCACCCCTCCACTTT. Translating it yields CASSYGDRLNSPLHF.